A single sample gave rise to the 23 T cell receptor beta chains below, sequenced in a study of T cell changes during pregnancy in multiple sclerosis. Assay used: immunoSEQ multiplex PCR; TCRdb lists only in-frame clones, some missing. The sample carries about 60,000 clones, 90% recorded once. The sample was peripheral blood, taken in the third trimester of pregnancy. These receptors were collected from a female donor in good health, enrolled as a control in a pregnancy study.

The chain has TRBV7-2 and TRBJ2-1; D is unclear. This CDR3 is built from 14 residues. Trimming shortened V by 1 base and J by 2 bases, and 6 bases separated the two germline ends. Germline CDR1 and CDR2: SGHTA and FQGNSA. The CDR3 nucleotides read TGTGCCAGCAGCTTAGAATTTACCTACAATGAGCAGTTCTTC. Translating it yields CASSLEFTYNEQFF.

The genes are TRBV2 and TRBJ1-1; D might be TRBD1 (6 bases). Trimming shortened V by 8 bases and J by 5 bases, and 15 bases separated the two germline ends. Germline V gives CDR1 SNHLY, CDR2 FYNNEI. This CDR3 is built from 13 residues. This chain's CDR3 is CASPRVGGTEAFF. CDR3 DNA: TGTGCCAGCCCTAGGGTAGGGGGTACTGAAGCTTTCTTT.

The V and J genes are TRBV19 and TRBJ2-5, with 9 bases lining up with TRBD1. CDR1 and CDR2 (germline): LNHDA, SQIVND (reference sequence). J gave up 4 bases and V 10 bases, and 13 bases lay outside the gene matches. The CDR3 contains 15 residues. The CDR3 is CATETITGGRETQYF. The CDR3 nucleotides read TGTGCCACTGAAACAATTACAGGGGGCAGAGAGACCCAGTACTTC.

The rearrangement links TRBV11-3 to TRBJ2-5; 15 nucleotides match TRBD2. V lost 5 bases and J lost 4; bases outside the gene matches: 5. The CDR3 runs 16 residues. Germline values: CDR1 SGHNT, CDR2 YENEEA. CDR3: CASSPGTSGGRETQYF. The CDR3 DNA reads TGTGCCAGCAGCCCAGGGACTAGCGGGGGGAGAGAGACCCAGTACTTC.

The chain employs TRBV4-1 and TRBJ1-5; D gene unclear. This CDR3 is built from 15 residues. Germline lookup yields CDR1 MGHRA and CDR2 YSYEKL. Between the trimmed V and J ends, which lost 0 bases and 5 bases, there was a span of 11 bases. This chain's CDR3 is CASSQEAGNYQPQHF. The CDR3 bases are TGCGCCAGCAGCCAAGAGGCGGGAAACTATCAGCCCCAGCATTTT.

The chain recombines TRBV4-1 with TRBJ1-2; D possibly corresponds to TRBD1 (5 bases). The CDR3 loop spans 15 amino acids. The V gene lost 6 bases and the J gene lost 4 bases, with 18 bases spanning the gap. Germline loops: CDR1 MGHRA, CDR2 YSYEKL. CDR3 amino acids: CASRQDRDSAYGYTF. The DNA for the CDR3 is TGCGCCAGCAGGCAGGACCGGGACTCGGCCTATGGCTACACCTTC.

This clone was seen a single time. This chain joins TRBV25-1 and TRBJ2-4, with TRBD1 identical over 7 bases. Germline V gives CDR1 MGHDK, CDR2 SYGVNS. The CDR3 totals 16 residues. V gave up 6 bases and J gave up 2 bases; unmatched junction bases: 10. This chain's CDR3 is CASRDRDRQSKNIQYF. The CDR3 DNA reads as TGTGCCAGCAGAGATCGGGACAGACAATCCAAAAACATTCAGTACTTC.

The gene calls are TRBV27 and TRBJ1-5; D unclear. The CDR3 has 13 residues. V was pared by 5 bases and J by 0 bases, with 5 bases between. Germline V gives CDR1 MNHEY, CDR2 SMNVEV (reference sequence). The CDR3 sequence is CASSPYSNQPQHF. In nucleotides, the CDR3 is TGTGCCAGCAGTCCCTATAGCAATCAGCCCCAGCATTTT.

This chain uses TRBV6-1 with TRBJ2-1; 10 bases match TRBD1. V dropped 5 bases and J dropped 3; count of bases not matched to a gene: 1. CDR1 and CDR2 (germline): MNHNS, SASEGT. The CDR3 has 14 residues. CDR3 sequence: CASSRDRGYNEQFF. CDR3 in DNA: TGTGCCAGCAGTCGGGACAGGGGCTACAATGAGCAGTTCTTC.

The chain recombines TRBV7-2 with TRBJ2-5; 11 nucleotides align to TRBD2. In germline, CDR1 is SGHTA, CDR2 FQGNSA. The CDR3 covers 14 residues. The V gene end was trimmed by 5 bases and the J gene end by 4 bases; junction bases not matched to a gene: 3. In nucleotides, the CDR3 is TGTGCCAGCAGCACCGGACTAGCGGGAGAGACCCAGTACTTC. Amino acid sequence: CASSTGLAGETQYF.

The CDR3 nucleotides read TGTGCCAGCAGCCAAGAGGGACTAGCGGGAGGCCTATCCTACGAGCAGTACTTC. This sequence encodes CASSQEGLAGGLSYEQYF. The chain uses TRBV4-2 and TRBJ2-7; TRBD2 aligns across 15 bases. The CDR3 totals 18 residues. Per the germline V gene, CDR1 is LGHNA and CDR2 is YNFKEQ. V lost 0 bases and J lost 1; bases outside the gene matches: 4.

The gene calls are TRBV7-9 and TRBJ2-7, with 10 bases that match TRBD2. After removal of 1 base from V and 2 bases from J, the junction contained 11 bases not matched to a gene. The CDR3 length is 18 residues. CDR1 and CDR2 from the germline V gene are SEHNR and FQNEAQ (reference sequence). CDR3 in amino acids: CASSLVGLAGATAYEQYF. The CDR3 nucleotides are TGTGCCAGCAGCTTAGTCGGGCTAGCGGGGGCCACCGCCTACGAGCAGTACTTC. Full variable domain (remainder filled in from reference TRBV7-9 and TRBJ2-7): DTGVSQNPRHKITKRGQNVTFRCDPISEHNRLYWYRQTLGQGPEFLTYFQNEAQLEKSRLLSDRFSAERPKGSFSTLEIQRTEQGDSAMYLCASSLVGLAGATAYEQYFGPGTRLTVT.

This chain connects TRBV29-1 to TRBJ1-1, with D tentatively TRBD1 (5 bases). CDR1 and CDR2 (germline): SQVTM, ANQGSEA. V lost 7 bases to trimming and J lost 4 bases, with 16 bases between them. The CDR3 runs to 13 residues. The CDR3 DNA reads TGCAGCGCCCGTCCGGACACAGGCACTGAAGCTTTCTTT. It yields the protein CSARPDTGTEAFF.

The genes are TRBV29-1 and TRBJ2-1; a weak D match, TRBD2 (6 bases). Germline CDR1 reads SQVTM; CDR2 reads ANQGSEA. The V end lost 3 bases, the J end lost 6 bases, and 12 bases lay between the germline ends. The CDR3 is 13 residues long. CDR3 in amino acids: CSVDTSTINEQFF. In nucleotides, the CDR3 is TGCAGCGTTGATACTAGCACGATCAATGAGCAGTTCTTC.

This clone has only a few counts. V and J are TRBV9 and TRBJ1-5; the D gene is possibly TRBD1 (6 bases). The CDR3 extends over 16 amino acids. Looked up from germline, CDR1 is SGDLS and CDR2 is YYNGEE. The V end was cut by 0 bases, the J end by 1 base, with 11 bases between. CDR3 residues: CASSVGPGASNQPQHF. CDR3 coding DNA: TGTGCCAGCAGCGTAGGCCCAGGGGCGAGCAATCAGCCCCAGCATTTT.

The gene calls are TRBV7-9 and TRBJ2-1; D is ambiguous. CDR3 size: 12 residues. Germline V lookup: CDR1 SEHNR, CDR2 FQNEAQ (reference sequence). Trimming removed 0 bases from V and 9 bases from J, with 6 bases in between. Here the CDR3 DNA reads TGTGCCAGCAGCTTAGCGCTAGGTGAGCAGTTCTTC. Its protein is CASSLALGEQFF. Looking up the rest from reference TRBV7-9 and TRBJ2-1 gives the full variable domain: DTGVSQNPRHKITKRGQNVTFRCDPISEHNRLYWYRQTLGQGPEFLTYFQNEAQLEKSRLLSDRFSAERPKGSFSTLEIQRTEQGDSAMYLCASSLALGEQFFGPGTRLTVL.

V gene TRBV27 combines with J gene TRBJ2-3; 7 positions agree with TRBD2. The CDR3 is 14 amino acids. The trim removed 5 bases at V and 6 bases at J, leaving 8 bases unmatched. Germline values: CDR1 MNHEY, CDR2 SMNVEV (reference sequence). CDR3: CASSKTSLGDTQYF. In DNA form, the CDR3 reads TGTGCCAGCAGTAAGACTAGCCTTGGGGATACGCAGTATTTT.

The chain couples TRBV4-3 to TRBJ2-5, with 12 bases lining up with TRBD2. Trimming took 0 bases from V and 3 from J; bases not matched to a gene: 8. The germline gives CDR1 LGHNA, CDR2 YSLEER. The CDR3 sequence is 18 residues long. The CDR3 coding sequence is TGCGCCAGCAGCCAAGACCTAGCGGGGGGGCTCCTAGAAGAGACCCAGTACTTC. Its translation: CASSQDLAGGLLEETQYF.

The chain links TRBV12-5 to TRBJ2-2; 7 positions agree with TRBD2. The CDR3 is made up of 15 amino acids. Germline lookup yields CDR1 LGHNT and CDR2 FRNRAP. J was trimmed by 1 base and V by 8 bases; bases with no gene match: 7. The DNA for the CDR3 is TGTGCTAGTCGTCCGGTAGCGGGGAACACCGGGGAGCTGTTTTTT. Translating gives CASRPVAGNTGELFF.

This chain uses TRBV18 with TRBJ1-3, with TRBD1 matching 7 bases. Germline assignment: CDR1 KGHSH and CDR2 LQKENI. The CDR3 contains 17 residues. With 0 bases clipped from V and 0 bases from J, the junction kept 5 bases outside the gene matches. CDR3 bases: TGTGCCAGCTCACCACCGGCAGGGGGAACCTCTGGAAACACCATATATTTT. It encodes CASSPPAGGTSGNTIYF.

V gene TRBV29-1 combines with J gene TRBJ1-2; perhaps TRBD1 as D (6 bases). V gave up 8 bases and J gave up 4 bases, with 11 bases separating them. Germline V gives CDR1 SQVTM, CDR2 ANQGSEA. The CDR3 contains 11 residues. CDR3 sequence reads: CSRGGGYGYTF. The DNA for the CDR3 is TGCAGCCGGGGAGGGGGCTATGGCTACACCTTC.

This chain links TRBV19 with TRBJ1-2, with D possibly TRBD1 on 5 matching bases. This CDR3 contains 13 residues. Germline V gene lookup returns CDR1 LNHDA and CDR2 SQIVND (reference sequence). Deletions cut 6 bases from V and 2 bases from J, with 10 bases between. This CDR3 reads CASSVGVNYGYTF. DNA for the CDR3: TGTGCCAGTAGCGTAGGGGTGAACTATGGCTACACCTTC.

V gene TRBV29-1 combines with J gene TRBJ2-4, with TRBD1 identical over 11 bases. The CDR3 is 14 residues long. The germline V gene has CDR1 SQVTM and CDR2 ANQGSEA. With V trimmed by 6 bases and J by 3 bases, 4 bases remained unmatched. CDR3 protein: CSVRGTGGKNIQYF. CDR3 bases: TGCAGCGTACGAGGGACAGGGGGCAAAAACATTCAGTACTTC.